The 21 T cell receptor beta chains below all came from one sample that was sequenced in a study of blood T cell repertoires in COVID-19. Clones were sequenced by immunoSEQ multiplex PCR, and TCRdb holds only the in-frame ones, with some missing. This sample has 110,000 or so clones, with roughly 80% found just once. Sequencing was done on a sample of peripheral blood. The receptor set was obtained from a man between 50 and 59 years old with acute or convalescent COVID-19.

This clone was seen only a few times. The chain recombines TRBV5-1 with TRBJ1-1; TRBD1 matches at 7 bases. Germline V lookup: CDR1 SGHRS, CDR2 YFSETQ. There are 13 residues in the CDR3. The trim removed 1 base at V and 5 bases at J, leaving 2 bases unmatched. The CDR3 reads CASSLSGGTEAFF. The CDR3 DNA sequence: TGCGCCAGCAGCTTGTCAGGGGGGACTGAAGCTTTCTTT.

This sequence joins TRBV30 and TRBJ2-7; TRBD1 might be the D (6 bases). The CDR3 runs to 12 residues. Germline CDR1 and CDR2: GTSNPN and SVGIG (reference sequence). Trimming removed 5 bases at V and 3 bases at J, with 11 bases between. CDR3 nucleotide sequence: TGTGCCTGGGGGGACAAAGACTACGAGCAGTACTTC. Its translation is CAWGDKDYEQYF.

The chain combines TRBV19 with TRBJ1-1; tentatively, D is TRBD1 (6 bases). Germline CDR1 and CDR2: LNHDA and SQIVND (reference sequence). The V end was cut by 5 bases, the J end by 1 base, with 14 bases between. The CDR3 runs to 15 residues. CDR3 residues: CASSPGGRPNTEAFF. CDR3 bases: TGTGCCAGTAGTCCGGGGGGGCGGCCGAACACTGAAGCTTTCTTT.

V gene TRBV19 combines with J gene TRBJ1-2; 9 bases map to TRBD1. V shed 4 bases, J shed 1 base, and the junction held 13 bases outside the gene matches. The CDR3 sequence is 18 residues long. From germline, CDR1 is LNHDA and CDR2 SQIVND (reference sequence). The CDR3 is CASSTRGRTGAINYGYTF. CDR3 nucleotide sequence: TGTGCCAGTAGTACCCGCGGTCGGACAGGGGCGATTAACTATGGCTACACCTTC.

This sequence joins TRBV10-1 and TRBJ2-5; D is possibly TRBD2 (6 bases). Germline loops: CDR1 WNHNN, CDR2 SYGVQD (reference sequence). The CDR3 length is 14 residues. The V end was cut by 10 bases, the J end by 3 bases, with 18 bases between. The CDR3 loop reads CAIFGPGTEETQYF. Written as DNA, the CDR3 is TGCGCCATCTTCGGTCCCGGGACTGAAGAGACCCAGTACTTC.

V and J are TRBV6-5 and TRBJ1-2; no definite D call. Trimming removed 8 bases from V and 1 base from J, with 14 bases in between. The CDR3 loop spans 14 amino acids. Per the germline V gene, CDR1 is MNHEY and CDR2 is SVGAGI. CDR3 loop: CASESEMINYGYTF. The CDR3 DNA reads TGTGCCAGCGAGTCTGAGATGATTAACTATGGCTACACCTTC.

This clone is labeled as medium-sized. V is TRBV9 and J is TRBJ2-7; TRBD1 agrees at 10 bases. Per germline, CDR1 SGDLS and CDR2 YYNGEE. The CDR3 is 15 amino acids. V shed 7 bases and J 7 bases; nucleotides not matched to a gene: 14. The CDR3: CASAALGTGAGEQYF. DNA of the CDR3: TGTGCCAGCGCCGCCCTGGGGACAGGGGCAGGGGAGCAGTACTTC. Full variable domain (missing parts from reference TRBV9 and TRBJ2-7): DSGVTQTPKHLITATGQRVTLRCSPRSGDLSVYWYQQSLDQGLQFLIQYYNGEERAKGNILERFSAQQFPDLHSELNLSSLELGDSALYFCASAALGTGAGEQYFGPGTRLTVT.

CDR3 bases: TGTGCCAGCAGTGCCGCGTTAGGGTCTCAGGGGACTGAAGCTTTCTTT. As protein: CASSAALGSQGTEAFF. The chain joins TRBV28 to TRBJ1-1; D is possibly TRBD1 (6 bases). Looked up from germline, CDR1 is MDHEN and CDR2 is SYDVKM. This CDR3 is 16 amino acids long. Trimming removed 5 bases at V and 5 bases at J, with 21 bases between.

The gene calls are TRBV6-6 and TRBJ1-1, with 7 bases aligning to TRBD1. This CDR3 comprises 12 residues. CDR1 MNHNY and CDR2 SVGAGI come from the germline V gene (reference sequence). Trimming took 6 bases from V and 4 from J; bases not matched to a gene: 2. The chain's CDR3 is CASRKGATEAFF. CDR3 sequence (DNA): TGTGCCAGCAGGAAGGGGGCCACTGAAGCTTTCTTT.

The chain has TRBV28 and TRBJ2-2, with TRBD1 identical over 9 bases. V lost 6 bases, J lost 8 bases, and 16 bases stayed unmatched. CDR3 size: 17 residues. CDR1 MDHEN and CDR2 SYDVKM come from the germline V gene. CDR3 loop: CASSTPVPDRGRGELFF. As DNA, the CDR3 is TGTGCCAGCAGCACACCCGTTCCTGACAGGGGGAGGGGGGAGCTGTTTTTT.

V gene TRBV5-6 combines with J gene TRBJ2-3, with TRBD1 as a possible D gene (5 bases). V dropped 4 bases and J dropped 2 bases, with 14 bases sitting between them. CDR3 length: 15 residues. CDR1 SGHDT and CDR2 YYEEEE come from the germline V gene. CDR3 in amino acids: CASSRDRPITDTQYF. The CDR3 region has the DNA TGTGCCAGCAGCCGTGACAGACCGATCACAGATACGCAGTATTTT.

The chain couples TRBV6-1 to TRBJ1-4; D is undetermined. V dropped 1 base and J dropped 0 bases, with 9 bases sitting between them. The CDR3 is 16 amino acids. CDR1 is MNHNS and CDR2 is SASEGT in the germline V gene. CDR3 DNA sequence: TGTGCCAGCAGTGAAGTTCTCCGGGCAACTAATGAAAAACTGTTTTTT. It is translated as CASSEVLRATNEKLFF.

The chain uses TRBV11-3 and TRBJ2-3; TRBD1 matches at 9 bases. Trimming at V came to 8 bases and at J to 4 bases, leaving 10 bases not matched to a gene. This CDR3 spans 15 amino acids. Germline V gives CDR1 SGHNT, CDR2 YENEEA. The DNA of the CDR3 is TGTGCCAGCGGAGGAACAGGGGGCAACGCAGATACGCAGTATTTT. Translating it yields CASGGTGGNADTQYF.

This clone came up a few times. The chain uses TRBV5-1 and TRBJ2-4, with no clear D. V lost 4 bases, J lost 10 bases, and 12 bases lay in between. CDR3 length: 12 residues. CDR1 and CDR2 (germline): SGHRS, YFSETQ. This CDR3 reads CASSHNREIQYF. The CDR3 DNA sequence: TGCGCCAGCAGCCACAACAGAGAAATTCAGTACTTC.

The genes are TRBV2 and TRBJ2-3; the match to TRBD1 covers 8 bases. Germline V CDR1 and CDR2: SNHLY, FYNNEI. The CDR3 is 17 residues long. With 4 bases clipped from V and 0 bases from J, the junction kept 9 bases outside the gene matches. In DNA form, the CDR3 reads TGTGCCAGCAGTGCTGGGACAGGTACGGATAGCACAGATACGCAGTATTTT. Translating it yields CASSAGTGTDSTDTQYF.

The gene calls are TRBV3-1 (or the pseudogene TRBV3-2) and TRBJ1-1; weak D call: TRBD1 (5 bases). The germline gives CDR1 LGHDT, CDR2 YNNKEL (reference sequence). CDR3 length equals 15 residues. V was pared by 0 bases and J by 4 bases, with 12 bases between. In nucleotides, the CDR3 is TGTGCCAGCAGCCAAGATAAGGGGTGGTCCACTGAAGCTTTCTTT. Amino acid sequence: CASSQDKGWSTEAFF.

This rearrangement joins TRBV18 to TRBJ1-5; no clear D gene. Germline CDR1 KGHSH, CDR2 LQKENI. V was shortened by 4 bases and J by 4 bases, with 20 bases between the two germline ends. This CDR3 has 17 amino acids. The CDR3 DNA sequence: TGTGCCAGCTCACGTAATTGGAACGAGGGTGCAAATCAGCCCCAGCATTTT. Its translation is CASSRNWNEGANQPQHF. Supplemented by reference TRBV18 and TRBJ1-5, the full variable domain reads NAGVMQNPRHLVRRRGQEARLRCSPMKGHSHVYWYRQLPEEGLKFMVYLQKENIIDESGMPKERFSAEFPKEGPSILRIQQVVRGDSAAYFCASSRNWNEGANQPQHFGDGTRLSIL.

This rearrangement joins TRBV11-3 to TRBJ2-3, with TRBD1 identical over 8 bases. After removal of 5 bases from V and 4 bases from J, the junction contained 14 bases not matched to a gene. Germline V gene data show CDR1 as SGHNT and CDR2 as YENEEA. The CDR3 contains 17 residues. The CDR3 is CASSPRGQGGVADTQYF. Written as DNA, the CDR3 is TGTGCCAGCAGCCCGCGTGGACAGGGAGGAGTCGCAGATACGCAGTATTTT.

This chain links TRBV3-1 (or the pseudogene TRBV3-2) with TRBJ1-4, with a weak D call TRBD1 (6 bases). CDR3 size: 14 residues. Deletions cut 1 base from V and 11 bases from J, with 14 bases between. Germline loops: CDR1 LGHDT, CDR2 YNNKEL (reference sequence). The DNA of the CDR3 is TGTGCCAGCAGCCAAGGTGTTCCAGGGGCCAAACTGTTTTTT. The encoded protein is CASSQGVPGAKLFF.

CDR3 protein: CASSLTGVYGYTF. The CDR3 coding sequence is TGTGCCAGTAGCCTGACAGGGGTATATGGCTACACCTTC. The genes are TRBV19 and TRBJ1-2, with 8 bases lining up with TRBD1. There are 13 residues in the CDR3. Germline assignment: CDR1 LNHDA and CDR2 SQIVND (reference sequence). J gave up 5 bases and V 6 bases, and 5 bases lay outside the gene matches.

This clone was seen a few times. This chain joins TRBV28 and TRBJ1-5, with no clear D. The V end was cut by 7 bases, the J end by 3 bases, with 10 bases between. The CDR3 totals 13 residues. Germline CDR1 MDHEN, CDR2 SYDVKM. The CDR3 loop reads CASNQVANQPQHF. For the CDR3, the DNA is TGTGCCAGCAACCAGGTGGCCAATCAGCCCCAGCATTTT.